Included here is one TCR beta chain sequence, with context. The antigen is not known. This entry belongs to a study of cytomegalovirus exposure and HLA in healthy donors. As for the study in general: Unique TCR beta sequences numbering approximately 120 million came from 150 million to 200 million T cells in an earlier analysis.

Study results and limitations: As immune exposure information, only CMV serostatus was available. A missense DCLRE1C variant was associated with V- and J-gene trimming of TCR beta chains in a later analysis, and an independent cohort replicated the association. In a later analysis, compared with equally common non-associated chains, HLA-associated beta chains were more expanded.

The PCR used 60 Vbeta and 13 Jbeta primers. The assay was immunoSEQ multiplex PCR, and TCRdb's table has in-frame clones only and misses some. The data contain 110,000 or so clones, 65% to 85% of them singletons. Sequences were obtained from PBMCs. This TCR came from a man between 18 and 35 years old in good health and CMV-seronegative.

The CDR3 sequence is CASGLAAGSTKNNEQFF. Written as DNA, the CDR3 is TGTGCTAGTGGTTTGGCCGCAGGTAGTACCAAGAACAATGAGCAGTTCTTC. The genes are TRBV12-5 and TRBJ2-1; D not certain. This CDR3 comprises 17 residues. The germline V gene encodes CDR1 LGHNT and CDR2 FRNRAP. Trimming pared 1 base from V and 5 bases from J, leaving 18 bases between.